A selection of T cell receptor beta chains follows, all from one sample in a study of blood T cells in healthy people across ages. TCRdb re-called the 5' RACE reads through MiXCR, storing one row per CDR3 protein. This table holds hundreds of thousands of distinct CDR3 sequences, about 29% found once. The data were also submitted as part of a second study, on T cells of mothers and their children.

The sequenced sample was blood. The receptors were sampled from a boy aged 2 to 10 in good health. Both conserved end residues are part of each CDR3. Fields, in order: J gene, V gene, D gene, clone size, CDR3 protein, CDR3 DNA. A D gene is named only where the DNA matches it firmly. A clone size is listed for some rows: how often the clone was seen (once, few, many), or a class if it is expanded.

>TRBJ2-3|TRBV12-3/TRBV12-4|NA|few
CASSLVTTDTQYF
TGTGCCAGCAGTTTGGTTACCACAGATACGCAGTATTTT
>TRBJ1-4|TRBV27|NA|few
CASSSLRTHEKLFF
TGTGCCAGCAGTTCGCTCAGGACACATGAAAAACTGTTTTTT
>TRBJ2-3|TRBV29-1|TRBD2|few
CSVDGGRVTDTQYF
TGCAGCGTTGACGGTGGGAGGGTCACAGATACGCAGTATTTT
>TRBJ2-7|TRBV6-2/TRBV6-3|NA|NA
CASSNRYEQYF
TGTGCCAGCAGTAACAGGTACGAGCAGTACTTC
>TRBJ2-7|TRBV7-2|NA|NA
CASSRMTASYEQYF
TGTGCCAGCAGCCGAATGACGGCGTCCTACGAGCAGTACTTC
>TRBJ1-3|TRBV9|TRBD1|NA
CASSDKTGFSSGNTIYF
TGTGCCAGCAGCGACAAGACAGGGTTCAGCTCTGGAAACACCATATATTTT
>TRBJ2-3|TRBV4-2|TRBD1|NA
CASSQGRDRSTDTQYF
TGTGCCAGCAGCCAAGGGCGGGACAGGAGCACAGATACGCAGTATTTT
>TRBJ2-5|TRBV5-1|NA|NA
CASSREAKETQYF
TGCGCCAGCAGCAGGGAAGCGAAAGAGACCCAGTACTTC
>TRBJ2-7|TRBV4-3|TRBD2|few
CASSQDLAGGVFNEQYF
TGCGCCAGCAGCCAAGATTTAGCGGGAGGCGTGTTCAACGAGCAGTACTTC
>TRBJ2-5|TRBV20-1|NA|NA
CSARDSQRGEIETQYF
TGCAGTGCTAGAGATTCCCAGCGAGGGGAAATAGAGACCCAGTACTTC
>TRBJ2-6|TRBV6-6|NA|NA
CASSYSTTGANVLTF
TGTGCCAGCAGTTACTCGACAACTGGGGCCAACGTCCTGACTTTC
>TRBJ1-1|TRBV5-6|NA|NA
CASSLAGGQGEAFF
TGTGCCAGCAGCTTGGCAGGCGGGCAGGGTGAAGCTTTCTTT
>TRBJ2-7|TRBV19|TRBD1|NA
CASSIPTTGQGYEQYF
TGTGCCAGTAGTATACCCACAACGGGACAGGGCTACGAGCAGTACTTC
>TRBJ2-4|TRBV20-1|NA|many
CSAVGTLLAKNIQYF
TGCAGTGCTGTAGGGACCTTGCTAGCCAAAAACATTCAGTACTTC
>TRBJ1-2|TRBV3-1|TRBD1|NA
CASSHGRTGVNYGYTF
TGTGCCAGCAGCCACGGAAGGACAGGGGTCAACTATGGCTACACCTTC
>TRBJ1-4|TRBV2|NA|NA
CASSAEAVGNEKLFF
TGTGCCAGCAGTGCGGAGGCCGTGGGAAATGAAAAACTGTTTTTT
>TRBJ2-1|TRBV7-9|TRBD1|NA
CASSSTEGVGDRAYNEQFF
TGTGCCAGCAGCTCTACCGAGGGTGTTGGGGACAGGGCCTACAATGAGCAGTTCTTC
>TRBJ2-7|TRBV2|TRBD1|NA
CAEVRGPYEQYF
TGTGCCGAAGTCAGGGGGCCCTACGAGCAGTACTTC
>TRBJ2-5|TRBV6-5|NA|NA
CAGSARDSQETQYF
TGTGCCGGCAGTGCTCGGGACTCCCAAGAGACCCAGTACTTC
>TRBJ1-1|TRBV12-3/TRBV12-4|TRBD1|NA
CASSFGDRGLLAFF
TGTGCCAGCAGTTTTGGGGACAGGGGTTTACTAGCTTTCTTT
>TRBJ1-4|TRBV27|TRBD1|few
CASSRMTGRINEKLFF
TGTGCCAGCAGTCGAATGACAGGGCGAATTAATGAAAAACTGTTTTTT
>TRBJ2-5|TRBV25-1|NA|many
CASSDFQETQYF
TGTGCCAGCAGTGACTTTCAAGAGACCCAGTACTTC
>TRBJ1-2|TRBV9|NA|few
CASSVAGYGYTF
TGTGCCAGCAGCGTAGCTGGATATGGCTACACCTTC
>TRBJ1-5|TRBV3-1|NA|NA
CASSPRGLDSNQPQHF
TGTGCCAGCAGCCCACGGGGGCTAGATAGCAATCAGCCCCAGCATTTT
>TRBJ2-7|TRBV29-1|TRBD2|few
CSVEDPRTSGYEQYF
TGCAGCGTTGAAGATCCTCGGACTAGCGGATACGAGCAGTACTTC
>TRBJ2-6|TRBV6-2/TRBV6-3|NA|NA
CASSSTASGANVLTF
TGTGCCAGCAGTTCTACAGCCTCTGGGGCCAACGTCCTGACTTTC
>TRBJ1-2|TRBV6-1|NA|NA
CASRDPGAGSNYGYTF
TGTGCCAGCAGGGACCCCGGAGCAGGGAGTAACTATGGCTACACCTTC
>TRBJ2-7|TRBV6-5|TRBD2|few
CASSYARARERDYEQYF
TGTGCCAGCAGTTACGCCCGCGCGAGGGAGCGGGACTACGAGCAGTACTTC
>TRBJ2-5|TRBV7-3|NA|few
CASSLTTEETQYF
TGTGCCAGCAGCTTAACGACGGAAGAGACCCAGTACTTC
>TRBJ1-3|TRBV12-3/TRBV12-4|NA|NA
CASSGGDFSGNTIYF
TGTGCCAGCAGTGGAGGGGACTTCTCTGGAAACACCATATATTTT
>TRBJ2-3|TRBV7-9|NA|NA
CASSADGARDTQYF
TGTGCCAGCAGCGCCGACGGGGCTAGGGATACGCAGTATTTT
>TRBJ2-4|TRBV21-1|NA|NA
CASTSRDILLSKNIQYF
TGTGCCAGCACCTCACGGGACATACTTCTTTCCAAAAACATTCAGTACTTC
>TRBJ2-1|TRBV15|TRBD1|few
CATSGDREGIHEQFF
TGTGCCACCAGCGGGGACAGGGAAGGTATCCATGAGCAGTTCTTC
>TRBJ2-2|TRBV4-2|TRBD2|NA
CASSQGDGGTGELFF
TGTGCCAGCAGCCAAGGTGACGGGGGGACCGGGGAGCTGTTTTTT
>TRBJ2-7|TRBV10-3|NA|NA
CAISDSRYEQYF
TGTGCCATCAGTGACTCCAGGTACGAGCAGTACTTC
>TRBJ1-2|TRBV5-1|NA|NA
CASSQRERDYGYTF
TGCGCCAGCAGCCAGAGGGAGCGGGACTATGGCTACACCTTC
>TRBJ2-7|TRBV2|NA|NA
CASSKGDRPYEQYF
TGTGCCAGCAGTAAAGGCGACAGACCCTACGAGCAGTACTTC
>TRBJ2-6|TRBV3-1|NA|NA
CASSQEQDSGANVLTF
TGTGCCAGCAGCCAAGAACAGGACTCTGGGGCCAACGTCCTGACTTTC
>TRBJ2-1|TRBV29-1|NA|NA
CSVQPTEISYNEQFF
TGCAGCGTCCAACCGACAGAAATCTCCTACAATGAGCAGTTCTTC
>TRBJ1-1|TRBV7-9|NA|NA
CASSPPPPGNTEAFF
TGTGCCAGCAGCCCCCCACCGCCTGGGAACACTGAAGCTTTCTTT
>TRBJ2-4|TRBV20-1|TRBD1|few
CSAATGTGGNIQYF
TGCAGTGCTGCGACCGGGACAGGGGGGAACATTCAGTACTTC
>TRBJ2-5|TRBV15|NA|few
CATSRDWVRETQYF
TGTGCCACCAGCAGAGATTGGGTACGAGAGACCCAGTACTTC
>TRBJ2-3|TRBV23-1|NA|few
CASSQSIGRRHSTDTQYF
TGCGCCAGCAGTCAATCGATAGGCAGGAGACATAGCACAGATACGCAGTATTTT
>TRBJ2-4|TRBV28|NA|few
CASGSENLLAKNIQYF
TGTGCCAGCGGAAGTGAGAACCTCCTAGCCAAAAACATTCAGTACTTC
>TRBJ2-2|TRBV10-3|NA|few
CAISESAAGELFF
TGTGCCATCAGTGAGTCCGCCGCGGGGGAGCTGTTTTTT
>TRBJ2-2|TRBV5-4|NA|NA
CASSLPINTGELFF
TGTGCCAGCAGCCTTCCTATAAACACCGGGGAGCTGTTTTTT
>TRBJ2-1|TRBV5-5|NA|NA
CASSLGPILRDEQFF
TGTGCCAGCAGCCTGGGACCGATTCTTAGAGATGAGCAGTTCTTC